A selection of T cell receptor beta chains follows, all from one sample in a study of OX40 agonist ivuxolimab in advanced cancers. Profiling relied on immunoSEQ multiplex PCR, and the TCRdb table lists in-frame clones only, not all of them. The sample lists about 60,000 clones; over 80% were seen once. Sequencing used CD4+ or CD8+ T cells sorted from blood, obtained in a trial of the OX40 agonist ivuxolimab. The receptors were sampled from an adult with an advanced solid tumor such as melanoma, head and neck, liver or kidney cancer. The CDR3 runs from the conserved cysteine through the conserved F or W. A D gene is named only where the DNA matches it firmly. A clone size is listed for some rows: how often the clone was seen (once, few, many), or a class if it is expanded.

d_gene	v_gene	j_gene	len	abundance	CDR3nt	CDR3aa
NA	TRBV5-1	TRBJ2-7	17	NA	TGCGCCAGCAGTAAGCCGGACCGGGACAAGGTCGTCTACGAGCAGTACTTC	CASSKPDRDKVVYEQYF
NA	TRBV4-2	TRBJ1-1	18	NA	TGTGCCAGCAGCCAAGGGTACAAGGGCCGAAGCCGGAACACTGAAGCTTTCTTT	CASSQGYKGRSRNTEAFF
NA	TRBV4-2	TRBJ2-7	14	few	TGTGCCAGCAGCCAAGGAGACACCTCCTACGAGCAGTACTTC	CASSQGDTSYEQYF
NA	TRBV28	TRBJ2-7	13	once	TGTGCCAGCCGAATCCCGGGCAGGAACGAGCAGTACTTC	CASRIPGRNEQYF
TRBD2	TRBV5-1	TRBJ2-1	15	once	TGCGCCAGCAGCCCAGGGACTAGCGGGGTGGGTGAGCAGTTCTTC	CASSPGTSGVGEQFF
NA	TRBV7-3	TRBJ2-1	13	NA	TGTGCCAGCAGTATAGGCCCCGATGGGGAGCAGTTCTTC	CASSIGPDGEQFF
NA	TRBV18	TRBJ2-3	12	NA	TGTGCCAGCTCACCAATATCAGATACGCAGTATTTT	CASSPISDTQYF
TRBD1	TRBV5-1	TRBJ1-4	15	NA	TGCGCCAGCAGCTTACGGACAGGGCCAAATGAAAAACTGTTTTTT	CASSLRTGPNEKLFF
NA	TRBV6-5	TRBJ2-1	13	once	TGTGCCAGCAAGGCTAGTTATGGTGCTGAGCAGTTCTTC	CASKASYGAEQFF
TRBD2	TRBV9	TRBJ2-2	16	NA	TGTGCCAGCAGCTTCGGACTAGCGGGAGGGTCCGGGGAGCTGTTTTTT	CASSFGLAGGSGELFF
NA	TRBV7-2	TRBJ2-1	15	NA	TGTGCCAGCAGCTCCCAGGGGGGGTCCTACAATGAGCAGTTCTTC	CASSSQGGSYNEQFF
TRBD1	TRBV19	TRBJ1-1	17	few	TGTGCCAGTAGTACGGACAGGCATGGGGGGAGCGGCACTGAAGCTTTCTTT	CASSTDRHGGSGTEAFF
NA	TRBV9	TRBJ2-7	14	NA	TGTGCCAGCAGCCCGGCCAGGGCGTCCTACGAGCAGTACTTC	CASSPARASYEQYF
NA	TRBV6-5	TRBJ1-2	14	NA	TGTGCCAGCAGGAGGACGCAAACAGGCTATGGCTACACCTTC	CASRRTQTGYGYTF
NA	TRBV2	TRBJ2-2	15	NA	TGTGCCAGCAGTGAGAGGTCGGGAGCGAACGGGGAGCTGTTTTTT	CASSERSGANGELFF
NA	TRBV28	TRBJ2-7	12	NA	TGTGCCAGCAGCCAACCCCCTGGGGAGCAGTACTTC	CASSQPPGEQYF
TRBD1	TRBV7-9	TRBJ1-1	14	NA	TGTGCCAGCAGCTTAGCACAGGGGAGGACTGAAGCTTTCTTT	CASSLAQGRTEAFF
TRBD1	TRBV5-1	TRBJ1-1	15	NA	TGCGCCAGCAGCAGGGGGACAGTTGTCAACACTGAAGCTTTCTTT	CASSRGTVVNTEAFF
NA	TRBV28	TRBJ1-2	14	few	TGTGCCAGCACCCCTGACTCTTCAAGGGGTGGCTACACCTTC	CASTPDSSRGGYTF
TRBD1	TRBV28	TRBJ2-2	15	NA	TGTGCCAGCAGTCTTGACAGGGTAGGGACCGGGGAGCTGTTTTTT	CASSLDRVGTGELFF
NA	TRBV19	TRBJ1-4	15	few	TGTGCCAGTAGGCCTCTGACAGTCGCTCGTTCCAAACTGTTTTTT	CASRPLTVARSKLFF
NA	TRBV7-9	TRBJ2-1	15	NA	TGTGCCAGCAGCTTAGCTGGAGGGCCGGGCGATGAGCAGTTCTTC	CASSLAGGPGDEQFF
TRBD1	TRBV18	TRBJ1-2	15	NA	TGTGCCAGCTCACCCGGGACAGAAAAAATCTATGGCTACACCTTC	CASSPGTEKIYGYTF
NA	TRBV28	TRBJ1-1	13	NA	TGTGCCAGCAGTTTTAGGAGGGACACTGAAGCTTTCTTT	CASSFRRDTEAFF
NA	TRBV15	TRBJ2-2	14	NA	TGTGCCACCAGCAGCGTTCGAGGGGGCGGGGAGCTGTTTTTT	CATSSVRGGGELFF
TRBD1	TRBV6-5	TRBJ1-1	13	NA	TGTGCCAGCAGGGGAGGGGGCTTCACTGAAGCTTTCTTT	CASRGGGFTEAFF
NA	TRBV5-1	TRBJ1-1	13	NA	TGCGCCAGCAGCTTGGGACAGGACACTGAAGCTTTCTTT	CASSLGQDTEAFF
TRBD2	TRBV27	TRBJ2-3	17	NA	TGTGCCAGCAGTCAAATCACGACTAGCCGCCCAACAGATACGCAGTATTTT	CASSQITTSRPTDTQYF
TRBD2	TRBV28	TRBJ2-7	14	few	TGTGCCAGCACCCCCGGGACTAGCGGCCTTGAGCAGTACTTC	CASTPGTSGLEQYF
NA	TRBV19	TRBJ2-1	15	NA	TGTGCCAGTAACCGGCTCCCCGGGGGTGCCAATGAGCAGTTCTTC	CASNRLPGGANEQFF
NA	TRBV11-2	TRBJ1-3	16	NA	TGTGCCAGCAGCCCATTGAGCGGGGGGAACACAAACACCATATATTTT	CASSPLSGGNTNTIYF
TRBD1	TRBV10-3	TRBJ1-4	13	few	TGTGCCATCAGTCGGGACAGGGCCGAAAAACTGTTTTTT	CAISRDRAEKLFF
TRBD1	TRBV7-8	TRBJ1-1	16	NA	TGTGCCAGCAGCTTCACGACAGGGGCTACGAACACTGAAGCTTTCTTT	CASSFTTGATNTEAFF
TRBD1	TRBV19	TRBJ2-1	14	NA	TGTGCCAGTAGAGGGACAGGGGCCGCCAATGAGCAGTTCTTC	CASRGTGAANEQFF
NA	TRBV28	TRBJ2-1	13	NA	TGTGCCAGCAGTTTACCCTCCTACAATGAGCAGTTCTTC	CASSLPSYNEQFF
NA	TRBV6-1	TRBJ1-5	14	NA	TGTGCCAGCAGTGAAGCTTCGGGTTTTCAGCCCCAGCATTTT	CASSEASGFQPQHF
NA	TRBV19	TRBJ2-2	12	NA	TGTGCCAGTAGTCCGTCCTACGGGGAGCTGTTTTTT	CASSPSYGELFF
NA	TRBV13	TRBJ2-3	18	NA	TGTGCCAGCAGCTCAAGGCTTGGGGGGCTAGGAGACTCTTATACGCAGTATTTT	CASSSRLGGLGDSYTQYF
NA	TRBV2	TRBJ2-5	14	few	TGTGCCAGCAGAATAGCAGAAACGCAAGAGACCCAGTACTTC	CASRIAETQETQYF
NA	TRBV6-5	TRBJ1-1	13	medium-sized	TGTGCCAGCAAATTCAGGGGGAACACTGAAGCTTTCTTT	CASKFRGNTEAFF
TRBD2	TRBV19	TRBJ2-7	13	NA	TGTGCCACCAGAATGACTAGCAGTTACGAGCAGTACTTC	CATRMTSSYEQYF
NA	TRBV7-9	TRBJ2-7	12	few	TGTGCCATAGGGTCCCTCCCCTACGAGCAGTACTTC	CAIGSLPYEQYF
NA	TRBV11-1	TRBJ2-5	13	NA	TGTGCCAGCAGCAGGGGAAATCAAGAGACCCAGTACTTC	CASSRGNQETQYF
TRBD1	TRBV5-1	TRBJ1-4	19	NA	TGCGCCAGCAGCCATCGGGGGACCACCACAGGGGCAACTAATGAAAAACTGTTTTTT	CASSHRGTTTGATNEKLFF
TRBD1	TRBV28	TRBJ1-5	16	NA	TGTGCCAGCAGTTTATTCAGGGGGATGAACAATCAGCCCCAGCATTTT	CASSLFRGMNNQPQHF
TRBD1	TRBV19	TRBJ1-4	14	few	TGTGCCAGTAGGCAGGGACAGGGGAATGAAAAACTGTTTTTT	CASRQGQGNEKLFF
NA	TRBV29-1	TRBJ1-1	13	NA	TGCAGCGTTCGGTCAGGAATTTTCACTGAAGCTTTCTTT	CSVRSGIFTEAFF
NA	TRBV30	TRBJ1-2	12	few	TGTGCCTGGAGACACACCAACGGTGGCTACACCTTC	CAWRHTNGGYTF
NA	TRBV5-1	TRBJ1-1	13	NA	TGCGCCAGCAGCTTGGTGGTCGGGGCTGAAGCTTTCTTT	CASSLVVGAEAFF
NA	TRBV6-6	TRBJ1-2	14	NA	TGTGCCAGCAGTTACGACCCGGGGGGGTATGGCTACACCTTC	CASSYDPGGYGYTF
TRBD2	TRBV6-1	TRBJ2-5	16	NA	TGTGCCAGCAGTGAACCGAGGACTAGCGGGAGACAGACCCAGTACTTC	CASSEPRTSGRQTQYF
TRBD1	TRBV19	TRBJ1-5	14	few	TGTGCCAGTAGAACAGGGGGCGCGGGGCAGCCCCAGCATTTT	CASRTGGAGQPQHF
NA	TRBV30	TRBJ1-2	12	NA	TGTGCCTGGAGTGTAGAAAACTATGGCTACACCTTC	CAWSVENYGYTF
NA	TRBV7-8	TRBJ1-2	13	NA	TGTGCCAGCCGACCGTCAATGGGGTATGGCTACACCTTC	CASRPSMGYGYTF
NA	TRBV6-5	TRBJ2-2	14	NA	TGTGCCAGCAGTTCAGGGTTTAACACCGGGGAGCTGTTTTTT	CASSSGFNTGELFF
TRBD1	TRBV30	TRBJ1-5	15	NA	TGTGCCTGGACCCCGGACAGGGCGTTTGGGCAGCCCCAGCATTTT	CAWTPDRAFGQPQHF
TRBD1	TRBV4-1	TRBJ2-7	15	once	TGCGCCAGCAGCCAAGCCGGGACAGGGGGCTACGAGCAGTACTTC	CASSQAGTGGYEQYF
NA	TRBV5-6	TRBJ1-1	15	NA	TGTGCCAGCACCCCTAGGGGGTTGAGGCGCACTGAAGCTTTCTTT	CASTPRGLRRTEAFF
TRBD1	TRBV2	TRBJ1-2	17	NA	TGTGCCAGCAGTGGGTTCCGGGACAGGTTCATGTTACGTGGCTACACCTTC	CASSGFRDRFMLRGYTF
NA	TRBV28	TRBJ2-7	14	NA	TGTGCCAGCAGTCAGACCGGGTTCGGCTACGAGCAGTACTTC	CASSQTGFGYEQYF